Only a few counts were recorded for the clone carrying this T cell receptor beta chain. These data are taken from a study of T-cell memory formation after mild COVID-19. The CDR3 runs 15 residues. TCRdb itself ran the 5' RACE reads through MiXCR, one entry per CDR3 protein. The sample carries approximately 150,000 distinct CDR3 sequences, approximately 21% recorded once. This sequence was found in an adult woman who had mild COVID-19 (a few samples of this study predate the infection). Cell type and time point are not known. Sequenced sample: PBMCs or a T cell subset sorted from them (not recorded which). The chain recombines TRBV3-2 with TRBJ2-1; no check of the table's D call, TRBD2, against the DNA was made. TRBV3-2 is shown as a pseudogene. CDR3 bases: TGTGCCAGCAGCCATGTGGCTAGGGTATACAATGAGCAGTTCTTC. Its translation is CASSHVARVYNEQFF.